The 26 T cell receptor beta chains in this list originate from one sample, sequenced in a study of CD8 T cells in Susac syndrome. Random hexamers were used to reverse transcribe 0.5 to 1 ug of RNA. TCRdb processed the immunoSEQ multiplex PCR reads anew with MiXCR; each CDR3 protein has one entry. This sample has 350,000 to 550,000 distinct CDR3 sequences, with about 85% found just once. Sequences were obtained from CD8+ T cells from PBMCs. These receptors originate from a human donor with multiple sclerosis.

CDR3 amino acids: CAWGDMNTEAFF. The CDR3 region has the DNA TGTGCCTGGGGAGACATGAACACTGAAGCTTTCTTT. This sequence joins TRBV30 and TRBJ1-1; no clear D. V shed 5 bases and J shed 0 bases, with 7 bases lying between them. Germline CDR1 GTSNPN, CDR2 SVGIG (reference sequence). There are 12 residues in the CDR3.

J is TRBJ2-7 and V is TRBV12-3 or TRBV12-4; 8 bases line up with TRBD1. J was trimmed by 3 bases and V by 2 bases; bases with no gene match: 6. This CDR3 is 15 amino acids long. The CDR3 loop is CASSLYGQGDYEQYF. CDR3 nucleotide sequence: TGTGCCAGCAGTTTATATGGACAGGGTGACTACGAGCAGTACTTC.

This chain connects TRBV28 to TRBJ2-7; D may be TRBD2 (6 bases). V was shortened by 4 bases and J by 0 bases, with 16 bases between the two germline ends. This CDR3 is built from 16 residues. From germline, CDR1 is MDHEN and CDR2 SYDVKM. The CDR3 bases are TGTGCCAGCAGTTCACGTATAGCGGAAAGCTCCTACGAGCAGTACTTC. Its protein product is CASSSRIAESSYEQYF.

The CDR3 DNA follows: TGTGCCAGCAGCTTAGAGAGGGCCTTCTTCAATCAGCCCCAGCATTTT. Translating gives CASSLERAFFNQPQHF. The chain employs TRBV7-8 and TRBJ1-5; the D is unclear. Trimming left V 1 base short and J 3 bases short, with 13 bases between. The CDR3 runs to 16 residues. Germline values: CDR1 SGHVS, CDR2 FQNEAQ.

This sequence joins TRBV4-1 and TRBJ1-1, with D perhaps TRBD1 (6 bases). The V end was cut by 1 base, the J end by 1 base, with 13 bases between. This CDR3 is 16 amino acids long. CDR1 MGHRA and CDR2 YSYEKL come from the germline V gene. The CDR3 spells CASSQVYAGANTEAFF. The CDR3 region has the DNA TGCGCCAGCAGCCAAGTTTATGCAGGGGCGAACACTGAAGCTTTCTTT.

This chain connects TRBV11-2 to TRBJ2-1; TRBD1 matches at 8 bases. The V and J ends lost 5 bases and 4 bases, in that order; junction bases with no gene match: 7. CDR1 and CDR2 from the germline V gene are SGHAT and FQNNGV. The CDR3 is 15 residues long. CDR3 DNA: TGTGCCAGCAGCAACGACAGGGGACGATACAATGAGCAGTTCTTC. Its protein is CASSNDRGRYNEQFF.

The rearrangement uses TRBV29-1 and TRBJ2-1; 11 nucleotides agree with TRBD1. The V gene's germline CDR1 is SQVTM and CDR2 ANQGSEA. The CDR3 loop spans 16 amino acids. V was clipped by 0 bases and J by 12 bases; unmatched bases: 13. This CDR3 is CSVEEPSGQGVGGQFF. The CDR3 bases are TGCAGCGTTGAAGAGCCCTCGGGACAGGGGGTGGGAGGGCAGTTCTTC.

The chain links TRBV19 to TRBJ2-1; TRBD2 matches 11 bases. Germline V CDR1 and CDR2: LNHDA, SQIVND (reference sequence). The CDR3 has 15 residues. The V gene end was trimmed by 3 bases and the J gene end by 8 bases; junction bases not matched to a gene: 6. CDR3 nucleotides: TGTGCCAGTAGTATGCTAGCGGGGGGCCAAGATGAGCAGTTCTTC. It yields the protein CASSMLAGGQDEQFF.

The table lists this clonotype with a count of one. The V and J genes are TRBV27 and TRBJ1-1, with D uncertain. CDR3 length: 13 amino acids. V lost 3 bases and J 2 bases, leaving 7 bases between the germline ends. Germline CDR1 MNHEY, CDR2 SMNVEV (reference sequence). The CDR3 nucleotides read TGTGCCAGCAGTTTCATATCTAACACTGAAGCTTTCTTT. Amino acid sequence: CASSFISNTEAFF.

The chain couples TRBV7-6 to TRBJ1-3; TRBD1 might be the D (6 bases). The V gene's germline CDR1 is SGHVS and CDR2 FNYEAQ. The CDR3 length is 17 residues. Trimming pared 4 bases from V and 2 bases from J, leaving 18 bases between. The CDR3 protein is CASSSAETGLPGNTIYF. The CDR3 DNA reads as TGTGCCAGCAGCTCAGCGGAAACAGGGTTGCCTGGAAACACCATATATTTT.

The genes are TRBV6-1 and TRBJ1-6; D is undetermined. The CDR3 totals 14 residues. Looked up from germline, CDR1 is MNHNS and CDR2 is SASEGT. The ends were cut back, 2 bases at V and 7 bases at J, with 9 bases in the middle. CDR3 loop: CASSELSRNSPLHF. CDR3 DNA sequence: TGTGCCAGCAGTGAATTGAGTAGGAATTCACCCCTCCACTTT.

With regard to this clonotype: A junction boundary mismatches the germline segment, possibly from a read error. The V and J genes are TRBV12-3 or TRBV12-4 and TRBJ1-1; a possible D gene is TRBD1 (6 bases). The CDR3 is 14 amino acids. CDR3 region: CASSLTGTNTEAFF. The DNA for the CDR3 is TGTGCCAGTAGTTTAACAGGGACGAACACTGAAGCTTTCTTT.

This clonotype was seen a single time. The chain uses TRBV20-1 and TRBJ2-1; 12 positions match TRBD2. Per germline, CDR1 DFQATT and CDR2 SNEGSKA (reference sequence). The ends lost 5 bases at V and 4 bases at J; junction bases unmatched: 9. The length of the CDR3 is 16 residues. DNA for the CDR3: TGCAGTGCTCGGACTAGCGGGGTGACTAGGTACAATGAGCAGTTCTTC. This gives the protein CSARTSGVTRYNEQFF.

The V gene is TRBV6-5, the J gene TRBJ2-7; the match to TRBD1 covers 7 bases. The CDR3 length is 12 residues. Trimming at V came to 5 bases and at J to 6 bases, leaving 4 bases not matched to a gene. Germline CDR1 MNHEY, CDR2 SVGAGI. This chain's CDR3 is CASSTTGVEQYF. CDR3 coding DNA: TGTGCCAGCAGTACCACAGGGGTCGAGCAGTACTTC.

The V and J genes are TRBV18 and TRBJ2-1; tentatively, D is TRBD2 (5 bases). V shed 0 bases and J shed 9 bases, with 12 bases lying between them. The CDR3 contains 14 residues. Per germline, CDR1 KGHSH and CDR2 LQKENI. As DNA, the CDR3 is TGTGCCAGCTCACCACCAGTAGGAGGCGGTGAGCAGTTCTTC. Its translation: CASSPPVGGGEQFF.

This clonotype showed up just once. This chain links TRBV3-1 with TRBJ1-1, with 7 nucleotides matching TRBD1. CDR3 length: 17 amino acids. After removal of 0 bases from V and 1 base from J, the junction contained 8 bases not matched to a gene. Germline V gene sequence: CDR1 LGHDT, CDR2 YNNKEL (reference sequence). The CDR3 region is CASSQDVTGRENTEAFF. In DNA, the CDR3 is TGTGCCAGCAGCCAAGATGTGACAGGGAGAGAGAACACTGAAGCTTTCTTT.

The chain couples TRBV25-1 to TRBJ2-1; weak D call: TRBD1 (6 bases). The CDR3 totals 11 residues. Germline CDR1 is MGHDK and CDR2 is SYGVNS. Trimming pared 8 bases from V and 10 bases from J, leaving 12 bases between. In DNA, the CDR3 is TGTGCCAGCGAAAACAGGGCAGAGCAGTTCTTC. Translation gives CASENRAEQFF.

This clonotype was seen only a few times. The rearrangement links TRBV19 to TRBJ1-4; 10 bases agree with TRBD1. Per germline, CDR1 LNHDA and CDR2 SQIVND (reference sequence). The V gene end was trimmed by 7 bases and the J gene end by 6 bases; junction bases not matched to a gene: 8. The CDR3 sequence is 15 residues long. The CDR3 nucleotides are TGTGCCAGTAACGATCCGACAGGGGGCTATGAAAAACTGTTTTTT. Protein: CASNDPTGGYEKLFF.

V usage is TRBV11-2 and J usage is TRBJ1-1, with no clear D. Between the trimmed V and J ends, which lost 2 bases and 4 bases, there was a span of 8 bases. Germline V gives CDR1 SGHAT, CDR2 FQNNGV. The CDR3 is 13 amino acids. The CDR3 DNA is TGTGCCAGCAGCTTAAAAGTAGGCACTGAAGCTTTCTTT. It encodes CASSLKVGTEAFF.

The rearrangement uses TRBV4-1 and TRBJ2-1; D perhaps matches TRBD1 (5 bases). Trimming stripped 0 bases from V and 5 bases from J, with 14 bases between. The CDR3 is 16 residues long. The V gene's germline CDR1 is MGHRA and CDR2 YSYEKL. The CDR3 bases are TGCGCCAGCAGCCAAGAAGGTGAAGGGGCCCACAATGAGCAGTTCTTC. Its protein is CASSQEGEGAHNEQFF.

The gene calls are TRBV4-1 and TRBJ2-1; 8 nucleotides line up with TRBD1. The CDR3 contains 14 residues. Germline V gene lookup returns CDR1 MGHRA and CDR2 YSYEKL. With 0 bases clipped from V and 7 bases from J, the junction kept 2 bases outside the gene matches. CDR3 nucleotides: TGCGCCAGCAGCCAAGATGGGACAGGTAATGAGCAGTTCTTC. The encoded protein is CASSQDGTGNEQFF.

The rearrangement uses TRBV5-1 and TRBJ2-3, with D tentatively TRBD1 (5 bases). CDR3 length: 15 amino acids. V gave up 0 bases and J gave up 2 bases, with 10 bases separating them. CDR1 and CDR2 from the germline V gene are SGHRS and YFSETQ. The CDR3 coding sequence is TGCGCCAGCAGCTTGGGACAGTCATACACAGATACGCAGTATTTT. It translates to CASSLGQSYTDTQYF.

The chain carries TRBV7-8 and TRBJ2-3, with TRBD2 matching 8 bases. The germline CDR1 and CDR2 sequences are SGHVS and FQNEAQ. V gave up 5 bases and J gave up 0 bases; unmatched junction bases: 7. The CDR3 consists of 16 residues. CDR3 in amino acids: CASSRRLATSTDTQYF. The CDR3 nucleotides read TGTGCCAGCAGCCGGAGACTAGCGACTAGCACAGATACGCAGTATTTT.

The chain joins TRBV13 to TRBJ2-7; D perhaps matches TRBD1 (6 bases). This CDR3 has 15 residues. CDR1 PRHDT and CDR2 FYEKMQ come from the germline V gene (reference sequence). The V end was cut by 5 bases, the J end by 1 base, with 15 bases between. Here the CDR3 reads CASSPPGRGSYEQYF. CDR3 nucleotide sequence: TGTGCCAGCAGCCCCCCAGGCAGGGGTTCCTACGAGCAGTACTTC.

The chain uses TRBV6-1 and TRBJ1-2; D is perhaps TRBD1 (6 bases). The germline V gene has CDR1 MNHNS and CDR2 SASEGT. The CDR3 has 12 residues. V was pared by 9 bases and J by 10 bases, with 18 bases between. CDR3 in amino acids: CASEDSPSYYTF. The CDR3 region has the DNA TGTGCCAGTGAGGACAGTCCTTCGTACTACACCTTC.

This chain joins TRBV6-4 and TRBJ2-3, with 14 bases aligning to TRBD2. Germline values: CDR1 MRHNA, CDR2 SNTAGT. The CDR3 has 15 amino acids. The junction had 3 bases not matched to a gene; V was cut back by 4 bases and J by 6 bases. CDR3 protein: CASSGLAGGSDTQYF. For the CDR3, the DNA is TGTGCCAGCAGTGGACTAGCGGGGGGGTCGGATACGCAGTATTTT.